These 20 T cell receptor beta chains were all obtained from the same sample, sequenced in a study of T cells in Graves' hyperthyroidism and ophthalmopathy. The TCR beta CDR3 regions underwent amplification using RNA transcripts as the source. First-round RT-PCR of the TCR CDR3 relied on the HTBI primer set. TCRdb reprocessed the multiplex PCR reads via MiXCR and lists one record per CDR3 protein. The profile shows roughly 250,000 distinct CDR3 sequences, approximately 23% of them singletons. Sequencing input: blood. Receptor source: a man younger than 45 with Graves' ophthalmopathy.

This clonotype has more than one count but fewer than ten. The CDR3 coding sequence is TGTGCCAGCAGCCCCGACAGGGGGAAAAACTATGGCTACACCTTC. This encodes CASSPDRGKNYGYTF. The rearrangement uses TRBV5-6 and TRBJ1-2; 9 bases fit TRBD1. Germline values: CDR1 SGHDT, CDR2 YYEEEE. Trimming removed 4 bases from V and 2 bases from J; junction bases left unmatched: 6. This CDR3 is built from 15 residues. The complete variable domain, with remaining parts taken from reference TRBV5-6 and TRBJ1-2, reads DAGVTQSPTHLIKTRGQQVTLRCSPKSGHDTVSWYQQALGQGPQFIFQYYEEEERQRGNFPDRFSGHQFPNYSSELNVNALLLGDSALYLCASSPDRGKNYGYTFGSGTRLTVV.

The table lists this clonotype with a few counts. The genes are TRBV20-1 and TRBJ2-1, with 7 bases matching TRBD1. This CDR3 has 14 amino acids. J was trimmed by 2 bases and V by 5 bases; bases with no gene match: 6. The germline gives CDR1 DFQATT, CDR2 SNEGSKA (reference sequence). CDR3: CSADAGTAYNEQFF. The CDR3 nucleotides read TGCAGTGCTGATGCCGGGACAGCCTACAATGAGCAGTTCTTC.

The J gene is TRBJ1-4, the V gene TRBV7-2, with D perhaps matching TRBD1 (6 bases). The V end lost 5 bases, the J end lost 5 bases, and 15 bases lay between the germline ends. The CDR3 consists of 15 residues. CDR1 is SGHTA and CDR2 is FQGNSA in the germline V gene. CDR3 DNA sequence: TGTGCCAGCAGCAGATCCGGGACACTGAATGAAAAACTGTTTTTT. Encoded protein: CASSRSGTLNEKLFF.

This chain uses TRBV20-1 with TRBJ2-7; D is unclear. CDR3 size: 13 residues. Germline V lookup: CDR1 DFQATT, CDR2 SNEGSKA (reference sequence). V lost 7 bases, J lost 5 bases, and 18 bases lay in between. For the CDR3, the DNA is TGCAGTGTCAGATCCCCTACAGTGAACGAGCAGTACTTC. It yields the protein CSVRSPTVNEQYF.

The CDR3 DNA reads TGTGCCAGCAGTTTTAGGGACGGCTACAATGAGCAGTTCTTC. Translating gives CASSFRDGYNEQFF. J is TRBJ2-1 and V is TRBV28; either TRBD1 or TRBD2 may fit D (5 bases each). V lost 3 bases and J 3 bases, leaving 9 bases between the germline ends. This CDR3 is built from 14 residues. CDR1 is MDHEN, CDR2 SYDVKM, per germline.

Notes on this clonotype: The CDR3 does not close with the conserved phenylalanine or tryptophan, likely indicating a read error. CDR3 residues: CATGSGRAGETQYL. CDR3 DNA: TGTGCCACCGGGAGCGGGAGGGCCGGAGAGACCCAGTACCTC. This chain links TRBV10-3 with TRBJ2-5; 10 bases agree with TRBD2. The length of the CDR3 is 14 residues. J gave up 4 bases and V 10 bases, and 9 bases lay outside the gene matches. The germline V gene has CDR1 ENHRY and CDR2 SYGVKD.

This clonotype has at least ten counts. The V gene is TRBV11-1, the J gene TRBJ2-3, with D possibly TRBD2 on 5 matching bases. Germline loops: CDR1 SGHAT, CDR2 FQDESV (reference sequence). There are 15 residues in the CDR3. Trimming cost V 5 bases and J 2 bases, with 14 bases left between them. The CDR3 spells CASSLRERLTDTQYF. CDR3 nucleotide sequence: TGTGCCAGCAGCCTTAGGGAGCGGCTCACAGATACGCAGTATTTT.

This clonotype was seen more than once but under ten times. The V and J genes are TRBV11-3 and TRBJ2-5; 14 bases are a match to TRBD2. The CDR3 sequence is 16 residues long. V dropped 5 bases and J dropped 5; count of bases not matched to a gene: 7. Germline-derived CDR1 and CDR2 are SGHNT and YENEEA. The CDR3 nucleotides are TGTGCCAGCAGCCCGAGGACTAGCGGGAGGCCGGAGACCCAGTACTTC. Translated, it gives CASSPRTSGRPETQYF.

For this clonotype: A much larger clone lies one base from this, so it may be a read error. CDR3 in amino acids: CATLGGTEQYF. The CDR3 DNA follows: TGTGCCACCTTGGGCGGGACCGAGCAGTACTTC. The chain carries TRBV10-3 and TRBJ2-7; tentative D call: TRBD2 (6 bases). Germline V gene lookup returns CDR1 ENHRY and CDR2 SYGVKD. V lost 10 bases to trimming and J lost 6 bases, with 13 bases between them. The CDR3 runs to 11 residues.

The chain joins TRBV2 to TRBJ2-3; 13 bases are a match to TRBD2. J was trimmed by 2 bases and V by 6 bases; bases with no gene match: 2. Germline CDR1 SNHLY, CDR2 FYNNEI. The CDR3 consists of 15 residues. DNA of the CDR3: TGTGCCAGCAGGGGGACTAGCGGGGTCACAGATACGCAGTATTTT. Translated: CASRGTSGVTDTQYF.

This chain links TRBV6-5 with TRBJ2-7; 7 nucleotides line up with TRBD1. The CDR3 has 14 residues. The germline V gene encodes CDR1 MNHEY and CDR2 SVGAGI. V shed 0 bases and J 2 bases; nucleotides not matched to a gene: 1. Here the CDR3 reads CASSYSTGTYEQYF. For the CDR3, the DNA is TGTGCCAGCAGTTACTCGACAGGGACCTACGAGCAGTACTTC.

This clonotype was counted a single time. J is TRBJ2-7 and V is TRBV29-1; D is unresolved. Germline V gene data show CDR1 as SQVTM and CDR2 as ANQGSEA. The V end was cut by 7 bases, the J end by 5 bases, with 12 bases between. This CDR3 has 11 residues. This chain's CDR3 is CSAKTLHEQYF. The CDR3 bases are TGCAGCGCCAAGACCCTCCACGAGCAGTACTTC.

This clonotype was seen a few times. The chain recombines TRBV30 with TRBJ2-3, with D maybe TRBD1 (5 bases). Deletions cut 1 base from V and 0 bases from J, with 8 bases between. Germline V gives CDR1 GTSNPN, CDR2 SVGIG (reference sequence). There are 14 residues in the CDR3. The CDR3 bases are TGTGCCTGGAGTGCAGGGTTAAGCACAGATACGCAGTATTTT. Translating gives CAWSAGLSTDTQYF.

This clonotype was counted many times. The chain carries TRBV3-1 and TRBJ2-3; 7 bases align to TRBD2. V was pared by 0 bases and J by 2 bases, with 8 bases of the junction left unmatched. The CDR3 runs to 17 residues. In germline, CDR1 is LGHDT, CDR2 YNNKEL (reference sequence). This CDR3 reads CASSQDTRGLTTDTQYF. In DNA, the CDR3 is TGTGCCAGCAGCCAAGATACCCGGGGACTAACCACAGATACGCAGTATTTT.

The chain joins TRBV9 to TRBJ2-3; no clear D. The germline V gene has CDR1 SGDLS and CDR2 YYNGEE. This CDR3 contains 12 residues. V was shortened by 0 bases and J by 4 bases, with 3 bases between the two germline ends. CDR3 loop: CASSVGSDTQYF. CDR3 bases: TGTGCCAGCAGCGTAGGGTCAGATACGCAGTATTTT.

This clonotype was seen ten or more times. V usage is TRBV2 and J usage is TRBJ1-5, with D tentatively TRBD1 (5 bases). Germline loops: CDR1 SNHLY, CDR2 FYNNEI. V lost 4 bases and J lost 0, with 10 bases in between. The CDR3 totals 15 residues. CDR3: CASSGGQTSNQPQHF. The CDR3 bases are TGTGCCAGCAGTGGGGGCCAGACTAGCAATCAGCCCCAGCATTTT.

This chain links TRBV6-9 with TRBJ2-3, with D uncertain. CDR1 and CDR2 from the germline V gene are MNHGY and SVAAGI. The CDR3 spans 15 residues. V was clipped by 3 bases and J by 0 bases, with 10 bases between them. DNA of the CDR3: TGTGCCAGCAGTTACGGTGGGGTTAGCACAGATACGCAGTATTTT. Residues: CASSYGGVSTDTQYF.

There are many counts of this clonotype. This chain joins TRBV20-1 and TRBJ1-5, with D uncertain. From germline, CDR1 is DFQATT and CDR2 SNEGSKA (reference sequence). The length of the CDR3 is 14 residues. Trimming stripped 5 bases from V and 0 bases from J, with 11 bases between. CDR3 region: CSASDGDSNQPQHF. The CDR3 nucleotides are TGCAGTGCTTCGGACGGAGATAGCAATCAGCCCCAGCATTTT.

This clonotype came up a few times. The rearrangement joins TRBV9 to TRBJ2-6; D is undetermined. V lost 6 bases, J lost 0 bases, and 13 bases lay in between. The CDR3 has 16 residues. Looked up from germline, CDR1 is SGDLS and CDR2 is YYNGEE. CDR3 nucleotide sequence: TGTGCCAGCACCAAATACGGAGACTCTGGGGCCAACGTCCTGACTTTC. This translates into CASTKYGDSGANVLTF. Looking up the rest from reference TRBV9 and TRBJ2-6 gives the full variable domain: DSGVTQTPKHLITATGQRVTLRCSPRSGDLSVYWYQQSLDQGLQFLIQYYNGEERAKGNILERFSAQQFPDLHSELNLSSLELGDSALYFCASTKYGDSGANVLTFGAGSRLTVL.

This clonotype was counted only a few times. The CDR3 DNA follows: TGTGCCAGCAGTTACAGGGGAAATTCACCCCTCCACTTT. Residues: CASSYRGNSPLHF. V and J are TRBV6-6 and TRBJ1-6; possibly TRBD1 for D (5 bases). The V gene lost 2 bases and the J gene lost 7 bases, with 6 bases spanning the gap. Germline V CDR1 and CDR2: MNHNY, SVGAGI (reference sequence). This CDR3 is 13 amino acids long.